The sequence of this T cell receptor (beta chain) was determined in a study of T cell responses to AZD1222 COVID-19 vaccine. Study-level results: White British donors predominated, females outnumbered males, and clonal diversity was possibly underestimated.

Trimming removed 4 bases from V and 0 bases from J, with 19 bases in between. Germline loops: CDR1 SGHRS, CDR2 YFSETQ. This CDR3 region has 18 residues. Method: immunoSEQ multiplex PCR; TCRdb's copy keeps in-frame clones and lacks some. Of 90,000 to 150,000 clones in the sample, around 85% were seen once. As concerns this clone: The antigen remains undetermined.

The clonotype comes from an adult in good health. This specimen was peripheral blood, taken on day 0 of AZD1222 vaccination. This chain joins TRBV5-1 and TRBJ1-4; a possible D gene is TRBD1 (5 bases). CDR3 residues: CASSTGLAGLATNEKLFF. CDR3 sequence (DNA): TGCGCCAGCAGCACGGGACTGGCTGGCCTTGCAACTAATGAAAAACTGTTTTTT.